The entry that follows covers one T cell receptor beta chain sequence. The antigen is undetermined. Per germline, CDR1 KGHDR and CDR2 SFDVKD. The CDR3 loop spans 15 amino acids. Trimming took off 4 bases at V and 4 bases at J, with 15 bases between the two ends. The data were taken from a study of T cells after yellow fever vaccination. Turning to the study itself: Fractions of low cell number were prepared using SMART-Seq v4 Ultra Low Input. Study outcomes and limitations: Abundant clonotypes from the bulk population could get into FACS-sorted repertoires as contaminants. CD4 and CD8 compartments shared a small share of clonotypes, likely from convergent recombination.

Universal primer sites and UMIs were introduced during 5'RACE template-switching synthesis of TCR cDNA. TCRdb reprocessed the 5' RACE reads via MiXCR and lists one record per CDR3 protein. The table records some 350,000 distinct CDR3 sequences, roughly 4.3% of them present only once. This chain joins TRBV24-1 and TRBJ2-5, with a tentative D call TRBD1 (6 bases). The input for sequencing was PBMCs, taken 5 days after the yellow fever booster vaccination. The receptor comes from a man between 18 and 35 years old who received the YFV17D yellow fever vaccine. The CDR3 nucleotides read TGTGCCACCAGTGAGGACAGTTTCTATCTAGAGACCCAGTACTTC. It codes for CATSEDSFYLETQYF.